This is a list of T cell receptor beta chains from one sample in a study of control samples from healthy donors and cancer patients. The assay was immunoSEQ multiplex PCR, and TCRdb's table has in-frame clones only and misses some. This table has 50,000 or so clones, about four fifths appearing once. What was sequenced was blood. Receptors were obtained from a man between 65 and 85 years old in good health. CDR3s include the opening cysteine and the closing phenylalanine or tryptophan. Fields, in order: V gene, D gene, clone size, J gene, CDR3 protein, CDR3 DNA. The D gene is left open where the match is weak. The size entry is marked missing in some rows and otherwise reads once, few, many or a size class.

>TRBV5-1|-|once|TRBJ2-5
CASRFRDGQETQYF
TGCGCCAGCCGCTTCCGGGACGGCCAAGAGACCCAGTACTTC
>TRBV3-1/TRBV3-2|TRBD1|-|TRBJ2-3
CASSQGGQTQYF
TGTGCCAGCAGCCAAGGGGGACAGACGCAGTATTTT
>TRBV6-6|-|-|TRBJ1-1
CASSYSGGDTEAFF
TGTGCCAGCAGTTACTCTGGGGGAGACACTGAAGCTTTCTTT
>TRBV18|TRBD1|-|TRBJ1-4
CASSPQGGPTNEKLFF
TGTGCCAGCTCACCCCAAGGGGGCCCAACTAATGAAAAACTGTTTTTT
>TRBV18|-|-|TRBJ1-6
CASSRGIGATNSPLHF
TGTGCCAGCTCACGGGGGATAGGGGCCACGAATTCACCCCTCCACTTT
>TRBV5-4|-|-|TRBJ2-5
CASSFWLAGKRGETQYF
TGTGCCAGCAGTTTTTGGTTGGCGGGAAAAAGAGGGGAGACCCAGTACTTC
>TRBV3-1/TRBV3-2|-|once|TRBJ2-3
CASSRGAPFGADTQYF
TGTGCCAGCAGCCGGGGGGCGCCCTTTGGGGCAGATACGCAGTATTTT
>TRBV28|-|many|TRBJ2-7
CASSLLFSRSIYEQYF
TGTGCCAGCAGTTTACTGTTTTCCAGGTCGATTTACGAGCAGTACTTC
>TRBV5-4|-|-|TRBJ2-3
CASSQFTGSTDTQYF
TGTGCCAGCAGCCAATTCACAGGGAGCACAGATACGCAGTATTTT
>TRBV11-3|-|once|TRBJ2-1
CASGDRREQFF
TGTGCCAGCGGGGACCGGCGTGAGCAGTTCTTC
>TRBV5-4|TRBD2|few|TRBJ2-7
CASSLVRGGFYEQYF
TGTGCCAGCAGCTTGGTGCGGGGGGGCTTCTACGAGCAGTACTTC
>TRBV5-1|-|-|TRBJ1-4
CASSSSHRATNEKLFF
TGCGCCAGCAGCTCCTCCCACAGAGCAACTAATGAAAAACTGTTTTTT
>TRBV5-1|-|once|TRBJ2-5
CASSFLGKETQYF
TGCGCCAGCAGCTTCTTGGGAAAAGAGACCCAGTACTTC
>TRBV5-5|TRBD1|once|TRBJ1-4
CASSLSGRDSEKLFF
TGTGCCAGCAGCCTTTCAGGGCGGGACAGTGAAAAACTGTTTTTT
>TRBV27|-|once|TRBJ1-2
CASSLLWGFYGYTF
TGTGCCAGCAGTTTATTGTGGGGGTTCTATGGCTACACCTTC
>TRBV11-3|-|once|TRBJ2-3
CASSLGGYGTDTQYF
TGTGCCAGCAGCTTAGGGGGGTACGGCACAGATACGCAGTATTTT